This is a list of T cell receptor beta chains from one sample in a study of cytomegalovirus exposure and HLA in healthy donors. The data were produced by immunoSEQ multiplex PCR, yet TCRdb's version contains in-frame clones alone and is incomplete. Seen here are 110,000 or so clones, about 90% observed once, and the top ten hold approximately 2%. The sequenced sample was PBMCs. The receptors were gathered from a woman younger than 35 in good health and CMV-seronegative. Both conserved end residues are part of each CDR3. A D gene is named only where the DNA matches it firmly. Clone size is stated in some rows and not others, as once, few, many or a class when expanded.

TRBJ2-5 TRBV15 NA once TGTGCCACCAGCAGAGTTCCGTTCCAAGAGACCCAGTACTTC CATSRVPFQETQYF
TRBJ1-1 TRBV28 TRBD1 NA TGTGCCAGCGATAGGGGGCTTAACACTGAAGCTTTCTTT CASDRGLNTEAFF
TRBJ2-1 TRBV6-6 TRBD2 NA TGTGCCAGCAGTTACCCTAGCGGGGGAGGCGGGAATGAGCAGTTCTTC CASSYPSGGGGNEQFF
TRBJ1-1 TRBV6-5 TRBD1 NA TGTGCCAGCCATAAGGGAGGGACAGGGGGCACTGAAGCTTTCTTT CASHKGGTGGTEAFF
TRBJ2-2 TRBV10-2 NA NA TGCGCCAGCAGGGGGGCAGGGTGGGCCGGGGAGCTGTTTTTT CASRGAGWAGELFF
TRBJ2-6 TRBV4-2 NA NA TGTGCCAGCAGCCAAGATCAGGGCTCTGGGGCCAACGTCCTGACTTTC CASSQDQGSGANVLTF
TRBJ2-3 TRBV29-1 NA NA TGCAGCGTTGAATCGCAGGGCACAGATACGCAGTATTTT CSVESQGTDTQYF
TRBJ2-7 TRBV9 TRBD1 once TGTGCCAGCAGCGTAGGAAGACAGGGCGTCTACGAGCAGTACTTC CASSVGRQGVYEQYF
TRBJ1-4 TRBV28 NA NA TGTGCCAGCAGTTTTACAGCGGCTGAAAAACTGTTTTTT CASSFTAAEKLFF
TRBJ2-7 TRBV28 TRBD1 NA TGTGCCAGCAGAAGAACAGGGGGGCACGAGCAGTACTTC CASRRTGGHEQYF
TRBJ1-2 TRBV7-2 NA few TGTGCCAGCAGCTTGGACACCTATGGCTACACCTTC CASSLDTYGYTF
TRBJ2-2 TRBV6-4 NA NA TGTGCCAGCGCAGTCGCCAGGGGCACCGGGGAGCTGTTTTTT CASAVARGTGELFF
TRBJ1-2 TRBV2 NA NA TGTGCCAGCCCGCCAGGTCGGGATAACTATGGCTACACCTTC CASPPGRDNYGYTF
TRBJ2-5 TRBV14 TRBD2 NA TGTGCCAGCAGCCAAGCGAGACTAGCGTTCCAAGAGACCCAGTACTTC CASSQARLAFQETQYF
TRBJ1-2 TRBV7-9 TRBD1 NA TGTGCCAGCAGCTTATTAGGACAGGGGAACTATGGCTACACCTTC CASSLLGQGNYGYTF
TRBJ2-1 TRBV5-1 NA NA TGCGCCAGCAGCTTGGAAGTCGGCCAGGGAATCTACAATGAGCAGTTCTTC CASSLEVGQGIYNEQFF
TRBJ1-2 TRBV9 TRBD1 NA TGTGCCAGCAGCGTGGGACAGGGTGACTATGGCTACACCTTC CASSVGQGDYGYTF
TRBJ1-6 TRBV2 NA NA TGTGCCAGCGCTGGGGATCCGGGCGGGTCACCCCTCCACTTT CASAGDPGGSPLHF
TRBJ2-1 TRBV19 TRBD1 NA TGTGCCAGCAGCCGGGACAGGGGCGATGAGCAGTTCTTC CASSRDRGDEQFF
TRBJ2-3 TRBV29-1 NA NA TGCAGCGTTTCACTTCGAACGGGGGGCACAGATACGCAGTATTTT CSVSLRTGGTDTQYF
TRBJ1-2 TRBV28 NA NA TGTGCCAGCAGTGACCAGGGCCCCTATGGCTACACCTTC CASSDQGPYGYTF
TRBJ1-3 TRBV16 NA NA TGTGCCAGCAGTCCCAGGAACTCTGGAAACACCATATATTTT CASSPRNSGNTIYF
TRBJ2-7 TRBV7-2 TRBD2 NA TGTGCCAGCAGCCTAGACGGGGGGAGTAAGTACTTC CASSLDGGSKYF
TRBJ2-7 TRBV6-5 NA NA TGTGCCAGCAGCCCGGGTCCAAGCTCCTACGAGCAGTACTTC CASSPGPSSYEQYF
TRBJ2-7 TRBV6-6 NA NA TGTGCCAGCAGTTTCCCCTCCGGGCAGGGGAACGAGCAGTACTTC CASSFPSGQGNEQYF
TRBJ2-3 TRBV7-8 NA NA TGTGCCAGCAGCCTTGTGGATACGCAGTATTTT CASSLVDTQYF
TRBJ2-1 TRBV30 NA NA TGTGCCTGGAGTGTACCCCCAGAATCGCAGTTCTTC CAWSVPPESQFF
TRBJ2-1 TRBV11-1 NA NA TGTGCCAGCAACGGTCGATTCCCCGACAATGAGCAGTTCTTC CASNGRFPDNEQFF
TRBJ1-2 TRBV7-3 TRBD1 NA TGTGCCAGCAGCTTAACTGGCAGGGGGAGCCTCTATGGCTACACCTTC CASSLTGRGSLYGYTF
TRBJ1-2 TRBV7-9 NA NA TGTGCCAGCAGGCGGGGAAACTATGGCTACACCTTC CASRRGNYGYTF
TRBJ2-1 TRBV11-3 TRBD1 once TGTGCCAGCTCCCCGACAGGGAGCTCCTACAATGAGCAGTTCTTC CASSPTGSSYNEQFF
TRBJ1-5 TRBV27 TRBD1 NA TGTGCCAGCAAGGACAGGGGAGGGAATCAGCCCCAGCATTTT CASKDRGGNQPQHF
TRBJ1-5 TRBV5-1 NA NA TGCGCCAGCCGGAAAGACACCGATAGCAATCAGCCCCAGCATTTT CASRKDTDSNQPQHF
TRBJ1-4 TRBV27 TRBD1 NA TGTGCCAGCACCTCGTTCCCCGGGACAGTTAATGAAAAACTGTTTTTT CASTSFPGTVNEKLFF
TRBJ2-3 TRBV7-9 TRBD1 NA TGTGCCAGCAGCTCACAGGGGTTGCAGTATTTT CASSSQGLQYF
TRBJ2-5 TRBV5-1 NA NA TGCGCCAGCAGCTTGGACAGGGAGGAGACCCAGTACTTC CASSLDREETQYF
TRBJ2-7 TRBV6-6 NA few TGTGCCAGCAGTTACGCCGAGCGGACCTCCTACGAGCAGTACTTC CASSYAERTSYEQYF
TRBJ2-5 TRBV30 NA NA TGTGCCTGGAGGGCCCCGGGGAAGACCCAGTACTTC CAWRAPGKTQYF
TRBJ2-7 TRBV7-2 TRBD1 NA TGTGCCAGCAGCCCGGGACAGGATCCTTTCTACGAGCAGTACTTC CASSPGQDPFYEQYF
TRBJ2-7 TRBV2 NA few TGTGCCAGCGGTAGTAGCGGCTACGAGCAGTACTTC CASGSSGYEQYF
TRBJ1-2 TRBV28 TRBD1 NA TGTGCCAGCAGTTTATCCGGGACAGGGTATATTGGCTACACCTTC CASSLSGTGYIGYTF
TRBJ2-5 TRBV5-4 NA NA TGTGCCAGCAGCTTTGGGGGCAAACGAGGGACCCAGTACTTC CASSFGGKRGTQYF
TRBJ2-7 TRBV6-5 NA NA TGTGCCAGCAGTTACGAAGCGGCGGGCTCCTACGAGCAGTACTTC CASSYEAAGSYEQYF
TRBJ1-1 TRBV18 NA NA TGTGCCAGCTCACCCGACAGTACCATGAACACTGAAGCTTTCTTT CASSPDSTMNTEAFF
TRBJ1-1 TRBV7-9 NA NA TGTGCCAGCAGCCAGAGGGTTACGGAAGATGAAGCTTTCTTT CASSQRVTEDEAFF
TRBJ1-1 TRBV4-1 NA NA TGCGCCAGCACCCCCTCAAGACCAGGGGCAGGGACTGAAGCTTTCTTT CASTPSRPGAGTEAFF
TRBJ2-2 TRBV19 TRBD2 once TGTGCCAGCCACTCGACCACTAGCGCGTACGGGGAGCTGTTTTTT CASHSTTSAYGELFF
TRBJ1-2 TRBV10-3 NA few TGTGCCATCAGTGCCCAGAACTATGGCTACACCTTC CAISAQNYGYTF
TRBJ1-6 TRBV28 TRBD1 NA TGTGCCAGCAGGCCCCAGGGGGCCTATAATTCACCCCTCCACTTT CASRPQGAYNSPLHF